The text below deals with one T cell receptor beta chain. The antigen is not known. One junction end disagrees with the germline gene, perhaps due to a read error. In the same sample, other DNA sequences code for this CDR3. Germline V gene data show CDR1 as MDHEN and CDR2 as SYDVKM. The CDR3 totals 16 residues. This sample is part of a study of graft-versus-host responses after intestinal transplantation. Study context: The recipients all started with anti-thymocyte globulin induction and then took tacrolimus and steroids for 3 to 4 years. Broader study findings: Early after transplant, HvG clones declined as circulating GvH clones peaked. Present in recipient marrow, GvH clones included some that appeared first in ileum or blood.

Assay: immunoSEQ multiplex PCR; the TCRdb copy retains only in-frame clones and omits some. The sample holds some 92,000 clones; roughly 92% are singletons and the top ten take about 0.28%. This sequence originates from a human donor who received an intestinal transplant. The specimen comprised unstimulated CD4+ T cells sorted from spleen or lymph node cells, sampled before intestinal transplant. J is TRBJ2-2 and V is TRBV28, with 8 bases lining up with TRBD1. For the CDR3, the DNA is TGTGCCAGCAGACCAGACAGGGGACGGGGCACCGGAGAGCTGTTTTTT. Encoded protein: CASRPDRGRGTGELFF.